These T cell receptor beta chains were read from a single sample in a study of blood T cells in healthy people across ages. TCRdb analysed the 5' RACE reads with MiXCR anew, one entry per CDR3 protein. The table lists roughly 1.9 million distinct CDR3 sequences, 39% of them singletons. Specimen: blood. These receptors were taken from a human donor in good health. Each CDR3 is given without its conserved first and last residue.

J gene	V gene	CDR3 protein
TRBJ2-1	TRBV7-7	ASSLDQETEQF
.	TRBV28	ASRQSGTGLHEQY
TRBJ1-2	TRBV9	ASSVYLGTGGYT
TRBJ1-1	TRBV7-2	ASSRGIVNTEAF
TRBJ1-2	TRBV29-1	SVEFAGASYGYT
TRBJ2-1	TRBV12-3/TRBV12-4	ASTLGAYNEQF
TRBJ1-2	TRBV20-1	SARDPRTGANYGYT
TRBJ2-7	TRBV20-1	SASRGGEQY
TRBJ2-1	TRBV6-2/TRBV6-3	ASSFRALNNEQF
TRBJ2-1	TRBV5-1	ASSLERLADIYNEQF
TRBJ1-2	TRBV7-2	ASSPSGSVSGYT
TRBJ2-3	TRBV18	ASSQGKGADTQY
TRBJ2-2	TRBV7-6	ASSLSGTNFPGELF
TRBJ1-1	TRBV28	ASDRGFGTEAF
.	TRBV6-2/TRBV6-3	ASSSGLARYEQY
TRBJ2-3	TRBV20-1	SAREFGLAGQY
TRBJ1-1	TRBV29-1	SVHPRVNTEAF
TRBJ2-7	TRBV10-3	ASTKGGTGTGVYEQY
TRBJ2-5	TRBV7-2	ASNPRSGGALETQY
TRBJ2-7	TRBV10-3	AIGGTSGDSYEQY
TRBJ1-2	TRBV12-3/TRBV12-4	ASSPDRKNYGYT
TRBJ1-1	TRBV4-3	ASSQVLYVDTEAF
.	TRBV5-1	ASSLRTSGGYNEQY
.	TRBV29-1	SVETNQYNEQY
TRBJ2-3	TRBV10-3	AISAGKGGTDTQY
TRBJ1-5	TRBV12-3/TRBV12-4	ASSVGQTISNQPQH
TRBJ1-1	TRBV9	ASSPGTATQAF
TRBJ2-4	TRBV19	ASKGFQLAKNIQY
TRBJ1-4	TRBV2	ASTNDRRSWLGNEKLF
TRBJ2-1	TRBV12-3/TRBV12-4	ASSFAGGGVNNEQF
TRBJ2-1	TRBV2	ASNAATAEF
TRBJ2-3	TRBV6-6	ASSYVGGLTDTQY
TRBJ2-4	TRBV13	AGRSDKNIQY
TRBJ1-3	TRBV4-1	ASSQGSGSGNTIY
TRBJ1-2	TRBV6-1	AVRDSLSIGYT
TRBJ1-1	TRBV11-3	ASSLRELNTEAF
TRBJ2-5	TRBV4-2	TSSRERGEQETQY
TRBJ2-3	TRBV11-1	ASSHGGQTGTDTQY
TRBJ1-2	TRBV3-1	ASSPYRTDNYGYT
TRBJ2-7	TRBV20-1	SARDWQGTNDFREQY
TRBJ1-1	TRBV5-1	ASSFGQGMRTEAF
TRBJ1-1	TRBV20-1	SARSPGAEGVHTEAF
TRBJ2-3	TRBV10-3	AIRDYPSTDTQY
TRBJ2-5	TRBV10-3	AIGEGGAGAKETQY
TRBJ1-5	TRBV6-6	ATQLPGAQPQH
TRBJ2-7	TRBV4-1	ASSQRAGGLSYEQY
TRBJ1-1	TRBV29-1	SVEAGNTEAF
TRBJ1-2	TRBV28	ASSSPREGTYGYT
TRBJ1-1	TRBV24-1	ATREDTYTEAF
TRBJ2-7	TRBV20-1	SARDRAGGTYEQY
TRBJ1-6	TRBV7-2	ASSSSLFSYNSPLH
TRBJ1-2	TRBV7-2	ASSTTGGVGYT
TRBJ2-3	TRBV2	ATPRTGGTDTQY
TRBJ1-2	TRBV10-3	AISEEGYYGYT